This T cell receptor beta chain emerged from a study of cytomegalovirus exposure and HLA in healthy donors. Per the germline V gene, CDR1 is GTSNPN and CDR2 is SVGIG (reference sequence). V was pared by 3 bases and J by 5 bases, with 14 bases between. The CDR3 sequence is 13 residues long. Amplification used 60 Vbeta primers and 13 Jbeta primers. TCRdb's copy holds only in-frame clones and misses some; the assay was immunoSEQ multiplex PCR. The data show approximately 120,000 clones, 73% seen once. Details on this clone: The antigen remains undetermined.

General observations from the study: Later analysis indicated greater clonal expansion among HLA-associated TCR beta chains than among equally common other chains.

The chain employs TRBV30 and TRBJ2-7; a possible D gene is TRBD1 (6 bases). Sequences were obtained from PBMCs. The sequence came from a man in his forties or fifties in good health and CMV-seronegative. The CDR3 DNA sequence: TGTGCCTGGAGCGCCGTCAGGGGCGACGAGCAGTACTTC. Residues: CAWSAVRGDEQYF.